Detailed here is one T cell receptor beta chain. Its antigen is undetermined. J was trimmed by 4 bases and V by 5 bases; bases with no gene match: 12. CDR3 size: 16 residues. CDR1 is SGHDT, CDR2 YYEEEE, per germline. The data belong to a study of T cell responses to AZD1222 COVID-19 vaccine. Study results and caveats: A mostly white British donor set with more females was recruited, and clonal diversity was possibly underestimated.

Libraries were prepared by immunoSEQ multiplex PCR; TCRdb keeps only in-frame clonotypes and omits some of them. Of 95,000 to 150,000 clones in the sample, about 90% were seen once. The receptor was derived from an adult in good health. This chain joins TRBV5-6 and TRBJ1-2; 9 bases align to TRBD1. This material consisted of peripheral blood, taken on day 0 of AZD1222 vaccination. The CDR3 DNA sequence: TGTGCCAGCAGTCTTCTACAGGGGGCGCATGGCTATGGCTACACCTTC. It yields the protein CASSLLQGAHGYGYTF.